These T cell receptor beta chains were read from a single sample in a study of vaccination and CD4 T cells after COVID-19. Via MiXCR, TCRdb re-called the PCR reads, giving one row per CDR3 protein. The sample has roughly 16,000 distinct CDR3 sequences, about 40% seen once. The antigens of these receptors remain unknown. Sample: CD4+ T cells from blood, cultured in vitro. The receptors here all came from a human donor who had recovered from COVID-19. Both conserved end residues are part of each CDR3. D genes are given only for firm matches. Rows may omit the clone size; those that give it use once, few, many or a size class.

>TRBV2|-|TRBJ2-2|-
CASRESGELFF
TGTGCCAGTCGAGAGAGCGGGGAGCTGTTTTTT
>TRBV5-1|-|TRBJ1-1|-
CASSPPGVNTEAFF
TGCGCCAGCAGCCCGCCAGGGGTAAACACTGAAGCTTTCTTT
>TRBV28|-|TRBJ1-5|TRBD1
CASSINLIRGQKGQHF
TGTGCCAGCAGTATAAACCTGATCCGGGGACAGAAAGGCCAGCATTTT
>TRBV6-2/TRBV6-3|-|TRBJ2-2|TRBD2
CASGRANTGELFF
TGTGCCAGCGGGAGGGCCAACACCGGGGAGCTGTTTTTT
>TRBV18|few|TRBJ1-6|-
CASSQIPGPYNSPLHF
TGTGCCAGCTCACAAATCCCAGGTCCCTATAATTCACCCCTCCACTTT
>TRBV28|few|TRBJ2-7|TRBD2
CASSSGTSGSYVFSYEQYF
TGTGCCAGCAGTTCGGGGACTAGCGGGTCGTACGTCTTCTCCTACGAGCAGTACTTC
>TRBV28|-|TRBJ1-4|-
CASSSGEMREKLFF
TGTGCCAGCAGTTCCGGGGAGATGCGAGAAAAACTGTTTTTT
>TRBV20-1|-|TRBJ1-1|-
CSARLFFELNTEAFF
TGCAGTGCTAGGCTCTTTTTTGAGCTTAACACTGAAGCTTTCTTT
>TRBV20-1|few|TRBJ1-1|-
CSARVAGTAEAFF
TGCAGTGCTAGAGTGGCAGGGACTGCTGAAGCTTTCTTT
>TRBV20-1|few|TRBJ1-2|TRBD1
CSARTGVDGYTF
TGCAGTGCCAGGACAGGGGTAGATGGCTACACCTTC
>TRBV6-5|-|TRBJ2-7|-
CASSYSEGLGEQYF
TGTGCCAGCAGTTACTCGGAGGGCTTGGGAGAGCAGTACTTC
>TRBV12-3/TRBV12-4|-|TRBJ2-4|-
CASSLLSGKYF
TGTGCCAGCAGTTTACTATCGGGCAAGTACTTC
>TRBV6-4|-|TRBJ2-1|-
CASSDRVNNEQFF
TGTGCCAGCAGTGACAGGGTTAACAATGAGCAGTTCTTC
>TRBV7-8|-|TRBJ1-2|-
CASSLVNYGYTF
TGTGCCAGCAGCTTAGTAAATTATGGCTACACCTTC
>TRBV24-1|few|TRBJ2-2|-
CATLQGNTGELFF
TGTGCCACCCTACAGGGAAACACCGGGGAGCTGTTTTTT
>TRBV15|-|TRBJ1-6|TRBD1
CATSKDRGASNSPLHF
TGTGCCACCAGCAAGGACAGGGGGGCGAGCAATTCACCCCTCCACTTT
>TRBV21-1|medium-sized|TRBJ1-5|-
CASSTDQGDYSNQPQHF
TGTGCCAGCAGCACCGATCAGGGGGACTATAGCAATCAGCCCCAGCATTTT
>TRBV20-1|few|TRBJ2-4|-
CSASYRPWFSKNIQYF
TGCAGTGCTAGCTATCGACCGTGGTTTTCCAAAAACATTCAGTACTTC
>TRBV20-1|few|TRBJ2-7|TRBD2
CSANLAGESGQYF
TGCAGTGCTAATCTAGCGGGAGAATCCGGGCAGTACTTC
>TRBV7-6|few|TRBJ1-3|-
CASSLADGNTIYF
TGTGCCAGCAGCTTAGCGGACGGAAACACCATATATTTT
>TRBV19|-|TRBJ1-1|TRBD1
CASSIGTGTGVNTEAFF
TGTGCCAGTAGTATAGGGACCGGGACAGGGGTGAACACTGAAGCTTTCTTT
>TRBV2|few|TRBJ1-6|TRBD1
CASRGQLVGGLSPLHF
TGTGCCAGCAGGGGTCAGCTCGTAGGGGGCCTTTCACCCCTCCACTTT
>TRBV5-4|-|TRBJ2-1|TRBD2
CASSLVSGTDNEQFF
TGTGCCAGCAGCTTGGTTAGCGGGACCGACAATGAGCAGTTCTTC
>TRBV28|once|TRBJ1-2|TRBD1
CASSSTQGAHGYTF
TGTGCCAGCAGCTCAACACAGGGGGCGCATGGCTACACCTTC
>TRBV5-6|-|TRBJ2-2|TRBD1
CASSIRQGSWTGELFF
TGTGCCAGCAGCATCAGACAGGGAAGTTGGACCGGGGAGCTGTTTTTT